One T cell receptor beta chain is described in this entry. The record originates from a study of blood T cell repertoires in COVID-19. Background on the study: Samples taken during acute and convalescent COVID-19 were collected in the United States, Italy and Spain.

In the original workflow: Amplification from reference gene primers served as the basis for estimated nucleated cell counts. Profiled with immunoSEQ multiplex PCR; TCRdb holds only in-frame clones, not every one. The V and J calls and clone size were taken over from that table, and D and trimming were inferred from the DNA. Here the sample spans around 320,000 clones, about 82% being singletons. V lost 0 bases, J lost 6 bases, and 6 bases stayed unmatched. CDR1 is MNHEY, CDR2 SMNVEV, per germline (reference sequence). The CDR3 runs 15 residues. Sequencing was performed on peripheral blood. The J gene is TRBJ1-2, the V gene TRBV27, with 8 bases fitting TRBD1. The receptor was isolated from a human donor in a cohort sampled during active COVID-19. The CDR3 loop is CASSLSGSGGNGYTF. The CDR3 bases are TGTGCCAGCAGTTTATCGGGATCAGGGGGCAATGGCTACACCTTC.